The T cell receptor (beta chain) described here comes from a study of tissue T cells after allogeneic stem cell transplantation. Looking at the study overall: Pathologist review favored tissue samples showing histologically apparent lymphocytes.

This CDR3 comprises 8 residues. Trimming cost V 8 bases and J 11 bases, with 9 bases left between them. Germline V gene lookup returns CDR1 DFQATT and CDR2 SNEGSKA (reference sequence). Clones were sequenced by immunoSEQ multiplex PCR, and TCRdb holds only the in-frame ones, with some missing. This table holds about 6,300 clones, 55% to 75% found once. General study findings and limits: Anatomically similar tissues had similar TCR repertoires within each patient.

About this clone itself: Its target is unknown.

Median post-mortem interval was roughly 9.5 hours for GI, liver, skin and lymphoid tissues. This specimen consisted of tissue from the stomach, obtained at autopsy. The rearrangement uses TRBV20-1 and TRBJ1-1; no clear D. This receptor was taken from a woman aged 18-50 years with breast cancer. The CDR3 here is CSSPSAFF. The CDR3 nucleotides are TGCAGTAGCCCGTCTGCTTTCTTT.